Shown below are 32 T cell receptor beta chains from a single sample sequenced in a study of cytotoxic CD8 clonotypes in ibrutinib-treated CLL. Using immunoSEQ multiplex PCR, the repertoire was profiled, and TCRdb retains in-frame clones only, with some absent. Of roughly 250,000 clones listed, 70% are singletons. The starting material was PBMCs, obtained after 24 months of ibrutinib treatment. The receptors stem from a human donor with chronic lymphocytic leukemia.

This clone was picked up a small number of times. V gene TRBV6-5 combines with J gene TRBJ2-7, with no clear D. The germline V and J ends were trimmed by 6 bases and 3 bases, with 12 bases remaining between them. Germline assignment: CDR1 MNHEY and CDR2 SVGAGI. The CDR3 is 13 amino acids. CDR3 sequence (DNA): TGTGCCAGCAGCCGCGGACCCAGCTACGAGCAGTACTTC. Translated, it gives CASSRGPSYEQYF.

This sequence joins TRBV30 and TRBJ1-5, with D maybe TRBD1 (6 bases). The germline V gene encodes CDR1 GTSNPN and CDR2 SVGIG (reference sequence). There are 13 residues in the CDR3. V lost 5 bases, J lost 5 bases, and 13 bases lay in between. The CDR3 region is CAWSGEGDQPQHF. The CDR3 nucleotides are TGTGCCTGGTCAGGGGAGGGGGATCAGCCCCAGCATTTT.

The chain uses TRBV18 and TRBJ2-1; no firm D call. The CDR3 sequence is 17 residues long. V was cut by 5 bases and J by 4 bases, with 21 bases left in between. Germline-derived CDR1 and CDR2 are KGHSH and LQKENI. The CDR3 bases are TGTGCCAGCTCAGACCCTATAGGAACTTTGGGGTACAATGAGCAGTTCTTC. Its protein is CASSDPIGTLGYNEQFF.

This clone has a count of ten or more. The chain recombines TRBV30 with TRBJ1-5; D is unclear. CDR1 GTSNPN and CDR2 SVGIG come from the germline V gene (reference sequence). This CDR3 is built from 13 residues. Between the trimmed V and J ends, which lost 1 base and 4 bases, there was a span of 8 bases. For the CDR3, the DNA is TGTGCCTGGAGTGAAGACGCGAATCAGCCCCAGCATTTT. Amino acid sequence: CAWSEDANQPQHF.

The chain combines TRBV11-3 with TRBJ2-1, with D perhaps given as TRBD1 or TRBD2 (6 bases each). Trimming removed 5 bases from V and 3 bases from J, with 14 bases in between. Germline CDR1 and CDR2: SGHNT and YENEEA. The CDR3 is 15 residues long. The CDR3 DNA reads TGTGCCAGCAGCAAGGACGGGGGCGGCTACAATGAGCAGTTCTTC. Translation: CASSKDGGGYNEQFF. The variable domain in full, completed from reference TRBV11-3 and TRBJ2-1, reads EAGVVQSPRYKIIEKKQPVAFWCNPISGHNTLYWYLQNLGQGPELLIRYENEEAVDDSQLPKDRFSAERLKGVDSTLKIQPAELGDSAVYLCASSKDGGGYNEQFFGPGTRLTVL.

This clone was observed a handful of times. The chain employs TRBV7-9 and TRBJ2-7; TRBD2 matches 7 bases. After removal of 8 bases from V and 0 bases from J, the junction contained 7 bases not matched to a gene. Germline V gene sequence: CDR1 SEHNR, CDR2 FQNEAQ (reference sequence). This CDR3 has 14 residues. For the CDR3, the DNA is TGTGCCAGCGGGGAGGGTTTCCTCTCCTACGAGCAGTACTTC. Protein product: CASGEGFLSYEQYF.

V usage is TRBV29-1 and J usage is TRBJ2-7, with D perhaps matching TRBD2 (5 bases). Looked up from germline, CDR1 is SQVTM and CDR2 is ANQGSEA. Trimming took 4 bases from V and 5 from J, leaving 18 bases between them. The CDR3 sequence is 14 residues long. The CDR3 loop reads CSVGVSGLRNEQYF. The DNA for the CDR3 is TGCAGCGTTGGCGTCTCGGGGTTAAGGAACGAGCAGTACTTC.

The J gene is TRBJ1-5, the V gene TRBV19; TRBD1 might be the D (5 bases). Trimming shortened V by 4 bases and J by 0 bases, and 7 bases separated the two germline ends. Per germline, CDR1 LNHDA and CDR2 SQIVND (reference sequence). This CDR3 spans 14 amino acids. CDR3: CASSTGSSNQPQHF. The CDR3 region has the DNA TGTGCCAGTAGTACAGGGAGTAGCAATCAGCCCCAGCATTTT. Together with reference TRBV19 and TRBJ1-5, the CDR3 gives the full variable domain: DGGITQSPKYLFRKEGQNVTLSCEQNLNHDAMYWYRQDPGQGLRLIYYSQIVNDFQKGDIAEGYSVSREKKESFPLTVTSAQKNPTAFYLCASSTGSSNQPQHFGDGTRLSIL.

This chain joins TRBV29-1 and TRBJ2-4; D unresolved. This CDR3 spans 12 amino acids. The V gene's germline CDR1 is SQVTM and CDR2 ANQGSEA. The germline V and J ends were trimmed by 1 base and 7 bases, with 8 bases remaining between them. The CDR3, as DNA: TGCAGCGTTGAAGGGCAGTTTAACATTCAGTACTTC. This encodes CSVEGQFNIQYF.

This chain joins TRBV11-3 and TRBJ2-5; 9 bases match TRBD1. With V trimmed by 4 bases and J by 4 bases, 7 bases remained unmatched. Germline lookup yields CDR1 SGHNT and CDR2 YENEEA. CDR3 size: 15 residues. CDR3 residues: CASSSSGQGGETQYF. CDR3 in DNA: TGTGCCAGCAGCTCTTCGGGACAGGGAGGAGAGACCCAGTACTTC. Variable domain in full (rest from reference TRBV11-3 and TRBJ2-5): EAGVVQSPRYKIIEKKQPVAFWCNPISGHNTLYWYLQNLGQGPELLIRYENEEAVDDSQLPKDRFSAERLKGVDSTLKIQPAELGDSAVYLCASSSSGQGGETQYFGPGTRLLVL.

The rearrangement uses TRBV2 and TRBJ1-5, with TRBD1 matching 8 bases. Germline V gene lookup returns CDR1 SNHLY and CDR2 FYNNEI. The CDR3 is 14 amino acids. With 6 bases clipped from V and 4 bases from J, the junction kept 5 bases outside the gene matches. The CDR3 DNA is TGTGCCAGCAGCTGGACAGGGCCGAATCAGCCCCAGCATTTT. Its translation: CASSWTGPNQPQHF.

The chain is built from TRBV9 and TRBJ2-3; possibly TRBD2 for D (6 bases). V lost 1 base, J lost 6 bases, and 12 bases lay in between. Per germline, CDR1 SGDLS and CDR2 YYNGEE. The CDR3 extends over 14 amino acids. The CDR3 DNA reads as TGTGCCAGCAGCGTATTCGGGAGCAGGGATACGCAGTATTTT. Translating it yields CASSVFGSRDTQYF.

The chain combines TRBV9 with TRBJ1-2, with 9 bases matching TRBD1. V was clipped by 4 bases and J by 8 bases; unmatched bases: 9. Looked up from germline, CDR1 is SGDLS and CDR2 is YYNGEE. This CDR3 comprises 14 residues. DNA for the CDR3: TGTGCCAGCAGCTCGGGACAGGGCGGCTTCGGCTACACCTTC. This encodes CASSSGQGGFGYTF.

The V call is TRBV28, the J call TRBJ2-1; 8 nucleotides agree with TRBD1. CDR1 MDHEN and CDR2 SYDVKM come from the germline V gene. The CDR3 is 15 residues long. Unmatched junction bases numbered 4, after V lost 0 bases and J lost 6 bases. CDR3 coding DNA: TGTGCCAGCAGTTTATGGACAGGGGTGGGCAATGAGCAGTTCTTC. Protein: CASSLWTGVGNEQFF.

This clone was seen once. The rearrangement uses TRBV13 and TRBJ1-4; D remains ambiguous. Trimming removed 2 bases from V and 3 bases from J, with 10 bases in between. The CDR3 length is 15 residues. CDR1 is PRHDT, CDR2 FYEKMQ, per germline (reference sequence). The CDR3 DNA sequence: TGTGCCAGCAGCTTATTCGGAAGGGCTAATGAAAAACTGTTTTTT. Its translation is CASSLFGRANEKLFF.

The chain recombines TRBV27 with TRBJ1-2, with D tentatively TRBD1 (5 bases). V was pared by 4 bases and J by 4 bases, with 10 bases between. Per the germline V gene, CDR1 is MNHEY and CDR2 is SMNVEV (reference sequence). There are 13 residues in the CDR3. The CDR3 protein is CASSYGGSYGYTF. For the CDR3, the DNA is TGTGCCAGCAGTTATGGGGGTTCCTATGGCTACACCTTC.

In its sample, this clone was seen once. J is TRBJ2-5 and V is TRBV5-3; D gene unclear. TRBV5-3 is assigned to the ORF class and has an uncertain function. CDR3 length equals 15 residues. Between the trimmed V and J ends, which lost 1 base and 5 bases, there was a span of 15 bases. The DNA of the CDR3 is TGTGCCAGAAGCTTGCGCCGCATCAAGGTTGAGACCCAGTACTTC. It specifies CARSLRRIKVETQYF.

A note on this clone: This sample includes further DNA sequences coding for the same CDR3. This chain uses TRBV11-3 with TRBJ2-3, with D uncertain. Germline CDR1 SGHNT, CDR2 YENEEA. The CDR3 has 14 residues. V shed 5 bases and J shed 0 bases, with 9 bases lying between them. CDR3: CASSLTTSTDTQYF. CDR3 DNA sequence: TGTGCCAGCAGCCTTACAACAAGCACAGATACGCAGTATTTT.

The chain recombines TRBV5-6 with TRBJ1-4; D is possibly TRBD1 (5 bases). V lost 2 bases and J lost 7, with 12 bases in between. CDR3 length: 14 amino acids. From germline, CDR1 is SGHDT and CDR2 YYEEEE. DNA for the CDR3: TGTGCCAGCAGCTTAAGGTACGGGGGTGAAAAACTGTTTTTT. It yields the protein CASSLRYGGEKLFF.

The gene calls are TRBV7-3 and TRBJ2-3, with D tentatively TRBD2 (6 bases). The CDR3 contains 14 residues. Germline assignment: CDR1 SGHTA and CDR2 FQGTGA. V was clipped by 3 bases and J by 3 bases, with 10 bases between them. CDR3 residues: CASSFGSGTDTQYF. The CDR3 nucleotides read TGTGCCAGCAGCTTCGGGAGCGGTACAGATACGCAGTATTTT.

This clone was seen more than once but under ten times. The CDR3 is CASSHRRGGHNEQFF. In DNA, the CDR3 is TGTGCCAGCAGCCACCGACGCGGGGGGCACAATGAGCAGTTCTTC. J is TRBJ2-1 and V is TRBV11-3, with 8 bases lining up with TRBD2. CDR1 SGHNT and CDR2 YENEEA come from the germline V gene. The length of the CDR3 is 15 residues. Trimming took 5 bases from V and 5 from J; bases not matched to a gene: 8.

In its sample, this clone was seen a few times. The CDR3 nucleotides read TGCGCCAGCAGCTTTACGTTCCCCGATGAGCAGTTCTTC. Its protein is CASSFTFPDEQFF. The V call is TRBV5-1, the J call TRBJ2-1; no firm D call. Germline CDR1 SGHRS, CDR2 YFSETQ. The CDR3 length is 13 residues. Trimming removed 2 bases at V and 8 bases at J, with 11 bases between.

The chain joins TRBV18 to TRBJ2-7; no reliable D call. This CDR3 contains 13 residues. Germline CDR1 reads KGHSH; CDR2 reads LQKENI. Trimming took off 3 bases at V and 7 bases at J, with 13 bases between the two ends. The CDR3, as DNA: TGTGCCAGCTCACCCCCGGCAATCGAAGAGCAGTACTTC. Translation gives CASSPPAIEEQYF.

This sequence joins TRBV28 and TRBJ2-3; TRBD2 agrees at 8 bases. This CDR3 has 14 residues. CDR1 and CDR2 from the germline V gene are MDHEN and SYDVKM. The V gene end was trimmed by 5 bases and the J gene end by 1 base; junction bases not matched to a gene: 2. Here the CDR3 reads CASSTTSGTDTQYF. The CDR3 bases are TGTGCCAGCAGTACGACTAGCGGCACAGATACGCAGTATTTT.

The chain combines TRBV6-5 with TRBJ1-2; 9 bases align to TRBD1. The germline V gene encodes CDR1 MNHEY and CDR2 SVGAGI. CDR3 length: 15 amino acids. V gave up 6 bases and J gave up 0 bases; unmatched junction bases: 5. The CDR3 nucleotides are TGTGCCAGCAGCCTTACAGGGGGCGCTAACTATGGCTACACCTTC. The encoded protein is CASSLTGGANYGYTF.

The CDR3 sequence is CAWSWGGYYNEQFF. The DNA of the CDR3 is TGTGCCTGGAGTTGGGGGGGTTACTACAATGAGCAGTTCTTC. The rearrangement links TRBV30 to TRBJ2-1, with 7 nucleotides matching TRBD2. Germline V CDR1 and CDR2: GTSNPN, SVGIG (reference sequence). J lost 3 bases, V lost 2 bases, and 4 bases had no gene match. The CDR3 totals 14 residues.

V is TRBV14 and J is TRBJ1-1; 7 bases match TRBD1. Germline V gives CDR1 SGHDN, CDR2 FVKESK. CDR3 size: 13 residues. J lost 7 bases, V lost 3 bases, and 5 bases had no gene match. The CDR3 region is CASSQVQGIEAFF. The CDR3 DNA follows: TGTGCCAGCAGCCAGGTACAGGGGATTGAAGCTTTCTTT. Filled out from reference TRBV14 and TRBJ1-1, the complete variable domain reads EAGVTQFPSHSVIEKGQTVTLRCDPISGHDNLYWYRRVMGKEIKFLLHFVKESKQDESGMPNNRFLAERTGGTYSTLKVQPAELEDSGVYFCASSQVQGIEAFFGQGTRLTVV.

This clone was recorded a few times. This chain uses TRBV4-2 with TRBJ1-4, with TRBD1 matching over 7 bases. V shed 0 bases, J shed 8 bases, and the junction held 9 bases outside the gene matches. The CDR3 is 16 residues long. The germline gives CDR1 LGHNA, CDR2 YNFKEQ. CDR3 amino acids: CASSQEGGGAREKLFF. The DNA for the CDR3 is TGTGCCAGCAGCCAAGAAGGAGGGGGCGCGCGGGAAAAACTGTTTTTT.

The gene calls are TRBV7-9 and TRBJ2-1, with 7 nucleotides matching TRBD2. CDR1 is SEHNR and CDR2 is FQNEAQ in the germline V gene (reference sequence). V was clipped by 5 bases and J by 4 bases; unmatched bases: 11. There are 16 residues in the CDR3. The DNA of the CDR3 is TGTGCCAGCAGCGCCCCCCCGGGAGGAACATACAATGAGCAGTTCTTC. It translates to CASSAPPGGTYNEQFF.

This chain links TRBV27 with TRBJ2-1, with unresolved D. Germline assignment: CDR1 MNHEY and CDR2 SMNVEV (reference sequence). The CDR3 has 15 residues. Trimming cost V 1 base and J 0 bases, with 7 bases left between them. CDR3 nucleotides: TGTGCCAGCAGTTTATGGCTGAACTCCTACAATGAGCAGTTCTTC. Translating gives CASSLWLNSYNEQFF.

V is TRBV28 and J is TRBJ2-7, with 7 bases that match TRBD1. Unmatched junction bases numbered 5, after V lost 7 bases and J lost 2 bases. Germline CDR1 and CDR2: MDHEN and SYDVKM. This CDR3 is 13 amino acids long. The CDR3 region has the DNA TGTGCCAGCAAAGACAGGGTGGCCTACGAGCAGTACTTC. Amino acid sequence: CASKDRVAYEQYF.

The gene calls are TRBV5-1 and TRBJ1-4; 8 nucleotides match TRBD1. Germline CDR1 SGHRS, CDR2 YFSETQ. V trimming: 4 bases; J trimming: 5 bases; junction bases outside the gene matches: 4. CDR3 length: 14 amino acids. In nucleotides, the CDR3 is TGCGCCAGCAGCCGGACAGGGAACAATGAAAAACTGTTTTTT. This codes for CASSRTGNNEKLFF. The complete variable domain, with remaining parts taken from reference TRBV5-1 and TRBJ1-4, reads KAGVTQTPRYLIKTRGQQVTLSCSPISGHRSVSWYQQTPGQGLQFLFEYFSETQRNKGNFPGRFSGRQFSNSRSEMNVSTLELGDSALYLCASSRTGNNEKLFFGSGTQLSVL.